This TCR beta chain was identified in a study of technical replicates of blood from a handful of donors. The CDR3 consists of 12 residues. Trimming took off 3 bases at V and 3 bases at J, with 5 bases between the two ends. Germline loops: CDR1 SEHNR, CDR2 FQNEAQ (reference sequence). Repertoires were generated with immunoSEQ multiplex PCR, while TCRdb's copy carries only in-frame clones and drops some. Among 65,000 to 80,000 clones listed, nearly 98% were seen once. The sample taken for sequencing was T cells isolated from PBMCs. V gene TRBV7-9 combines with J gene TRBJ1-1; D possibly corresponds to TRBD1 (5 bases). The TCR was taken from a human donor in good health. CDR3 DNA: TGTGCCAGCAGCTTGACAGACACTGAAGCTTTCTTT. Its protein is CASSLTDTEAFF.